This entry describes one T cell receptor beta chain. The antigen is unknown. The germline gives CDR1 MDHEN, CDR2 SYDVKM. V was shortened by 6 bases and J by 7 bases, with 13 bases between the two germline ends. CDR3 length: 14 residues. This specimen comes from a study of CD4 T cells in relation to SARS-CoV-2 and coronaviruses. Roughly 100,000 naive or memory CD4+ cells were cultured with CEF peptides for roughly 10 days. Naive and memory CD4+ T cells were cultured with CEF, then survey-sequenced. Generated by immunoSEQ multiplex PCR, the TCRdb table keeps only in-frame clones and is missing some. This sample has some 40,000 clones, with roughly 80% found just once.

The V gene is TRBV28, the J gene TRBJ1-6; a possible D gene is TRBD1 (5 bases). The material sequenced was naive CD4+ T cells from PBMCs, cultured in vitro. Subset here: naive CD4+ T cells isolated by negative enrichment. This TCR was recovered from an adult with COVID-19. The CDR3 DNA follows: TGTGCCAGCAGACTTCGACAGTTAAATTCACCCCTCCACTTT. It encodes CASRLRQLNSPLHF.